The 8 T cell receptor beta chains below all came from one sample that was sequenced in a study of tumor-infiltrating lymphocytes in primary liver carcinoma. The source of the blood RNA was unsorted whole blood, and germline DNA was extracted as well. TCR beta cDNA was prepared out of around 460 ng total RNA by means of a constant-region primer. Slightly modified ARM-PCR with three nested multiplex PCR rounds yielded TCR beta libraries. Both of the initial two PCR rounds ran for nine to ten cycles and employed TRBV1-TRBV30 forward primers alongside a C-beta reverse primer. MiXCR, run by TCRdb on the multiplex PCR reads, gives a single entry per CDR3 protein. The top ten clones hold about 6.1% of a sample with about 350,000 distinct CDR3 sequences, less than 75% of them seen once. Material: peripheral blood. These receptors came from a man aged 35 to 55 with primary liver carcinoma and hepatitis B virus infection.

This clonotype was counted at least ten times. The rearrangement uses TRBV4-1 and TRBJ1-1; no firm D call. Germline assignment: CDR1 MGHRA and CDR2 YSYEKL. This CDR3 spans 13 amino acids. The V gene lost 2 bases and the J gene lost 1 base, with 5 bases spanning the gap. The CDR3 coding sequence is TGCGCCAGCAGCCAACAACAGAACACTGAAGCTTTCTTT. Protein product: CASSQQQNTEAFF.

In the case of this clonotype: Since no conserved phenylalanine or tryptophan closes the CDR3, a read error is the likely cause. The DNA is left out, because the CDR3 cannot be placed on it with certainty; the CDR3 is given as TCRdb lists it. This chain links TRBV6-2 or TRBV6-3 with TRBJ2-2; the table's D call, TRBD1, has no DNA check behind it. The CDR3 is made up of 14 amino acids, end residues included. Germline CDR1 is MNHEY and CDR2 is SVGEGT. CDR3 amino acids: CASSGQGDTGELFS.

In regard to this clonotype: A much larger clone sits a single nucleotide away, making a read error possible. This rearrangement joins TRBV6-2 or TRBV6-3 to TRBJ1-1; 10 bases line up with TRBD1. Germline assignment: CDR1 MNHEY and CDR2 SVGEGT. CDR3 size: 14 residues. This CDR3 is CANSRGTGDPEAFF. In DNA form, the CDR3 reads TGTGCCAACAGTAGGGGGACAGGGGACCCTGAAGCTTTCTTT.

This clonotype was detected only once. Compared with germline, one end of the junction differs, possibly owing to a read error. The rearrangement links TRBV11-2 to TRBJ2-3; TRBD2 matches 10 bases. Germline V gene sequence: CDR1 SGHAT, CDR2 FQNNGV. The CDR3 totals 14 residues. In DNA form, the CDR3 reads TGCGCCAACAGCTTAGCGGGAGGCTCAGATACGCAGTATTTT. It is translated as CANSLAGGSDTQYF.

With regard to this clonotype: This may come from a read error, since a much larger clone is one base off. The chain uses TRBV10-3 and TRBJ2-3; 10 bases are shared with TRBD2. The CDR3 contains 15 residues. In germline, CDR1 is ENHRY, CDR2 SYGVKD. Here the CDR3 reads CTISELAGAGYTQYF. The CDR3 DNA sequence: TGTACCATCAGTGAGCTAGCGGGAGCGGGATATACGCAGTATTTT.

Concerning this clonotype: A much larger clone sits a single nucleotide away, making a read error possible. The V call is TRBV4-3, the J call TRBJ2-3; D may be TRBD2 (6 bases). CDR3 length: 15 amino acids. Trimming took 0 bases from V and 5 from J, leaving 12 bases between them. CDR1 is LGHNA and CDR2 is YSLEER in the germline V gene. CDR3 DNA sequence: TGCGCCAGCAGCCAAGACGGAGGGACGGGAGATACGCAGTATTTT. It specifies CASSQDGGTGDTQYF.

This clonotype showed up just once. Since a much larger clone is just one base distant, this may be a read error. The chain employs TRBV4-3 and TRBJ1-4; unclear D gene. Germline assignment: CDR1 LGHNA and CDR2 YSLEER. This CDR3 region has 13 residues. CDR3 sequence: CASGQDRDEKLFF. The CDR3 coding sequence is TGCGCCAGCGGCCAAGATAGGGATGAAAAACTGTTTTTT.

As for this clonotype: The junction departs from the called germline gene at one end, perhaps through a read error. The V call is TRBV11-2, the J call TRBJ2-1; 8 bases fit TRBD2. CDR3 length equals 15 residues. Germline loops: CDR1 SGHAT, CDR2 FQNNGV. CDR3 nucleotide sequence: TGTGCCAGCAGGTCGGGGGGGACTAGACCGCATGAGCAGCTCTTC. The encoded protein is CASRSGGTRPHEQLF.